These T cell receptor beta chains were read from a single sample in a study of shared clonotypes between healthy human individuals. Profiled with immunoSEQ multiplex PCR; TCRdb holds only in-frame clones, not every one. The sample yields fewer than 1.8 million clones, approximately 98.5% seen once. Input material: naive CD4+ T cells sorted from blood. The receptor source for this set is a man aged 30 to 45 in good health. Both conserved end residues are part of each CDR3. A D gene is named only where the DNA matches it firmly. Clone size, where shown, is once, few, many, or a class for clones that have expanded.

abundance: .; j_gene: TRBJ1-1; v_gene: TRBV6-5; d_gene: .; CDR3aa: CASSYVNYRKDTEAFF
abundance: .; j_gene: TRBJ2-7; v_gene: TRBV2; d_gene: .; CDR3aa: CASSEESFYEQYF
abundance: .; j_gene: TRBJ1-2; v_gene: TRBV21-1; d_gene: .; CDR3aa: CASSKEPRRSNYGYTF
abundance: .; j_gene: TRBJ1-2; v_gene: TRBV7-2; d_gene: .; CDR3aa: CASSIRRPQNYGYTF
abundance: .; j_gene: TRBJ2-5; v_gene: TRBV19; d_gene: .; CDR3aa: CASSMLDSETQYF
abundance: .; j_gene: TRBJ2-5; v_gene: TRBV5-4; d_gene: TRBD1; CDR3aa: CASSQQGAQETQYF
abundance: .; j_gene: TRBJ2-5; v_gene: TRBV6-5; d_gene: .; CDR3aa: CASSYSSGGSMAQYF
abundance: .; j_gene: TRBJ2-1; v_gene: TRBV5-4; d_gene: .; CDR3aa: CASSLDLAPNSYNEQFF
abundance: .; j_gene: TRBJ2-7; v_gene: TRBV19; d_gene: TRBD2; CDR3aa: CASSNLAGNYEQYF
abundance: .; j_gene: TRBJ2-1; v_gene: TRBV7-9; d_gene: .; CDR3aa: CASSFTSPSSYNEQFF
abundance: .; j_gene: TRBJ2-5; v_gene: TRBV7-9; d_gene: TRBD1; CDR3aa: CASNPGTGGRETQYF
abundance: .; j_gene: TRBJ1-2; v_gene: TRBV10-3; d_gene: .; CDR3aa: CAIKDGGRRYGYTF
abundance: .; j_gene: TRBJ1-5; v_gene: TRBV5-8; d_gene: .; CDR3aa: CASSPEGTSNQPQHF
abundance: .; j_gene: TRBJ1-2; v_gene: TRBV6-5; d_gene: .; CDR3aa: CASSYSGLAGYTF
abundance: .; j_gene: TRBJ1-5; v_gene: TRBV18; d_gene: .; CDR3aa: CASSPPGGNQPQHF
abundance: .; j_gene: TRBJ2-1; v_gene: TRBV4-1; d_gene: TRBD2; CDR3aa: CASSYGLAGYNEQFF
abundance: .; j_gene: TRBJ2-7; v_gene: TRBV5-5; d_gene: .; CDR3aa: CASSPRDTAYEQYF
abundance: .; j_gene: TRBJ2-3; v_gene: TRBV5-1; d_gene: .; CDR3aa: CASSLARVDTQYF
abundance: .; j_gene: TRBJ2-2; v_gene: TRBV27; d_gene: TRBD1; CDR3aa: CASSTGTGDRPNTGELFF
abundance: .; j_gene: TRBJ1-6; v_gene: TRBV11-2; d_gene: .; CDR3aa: CASSLSITGGGVWSPLHF
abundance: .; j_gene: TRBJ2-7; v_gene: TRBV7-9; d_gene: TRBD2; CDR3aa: CASSTLKRENPYEQYF
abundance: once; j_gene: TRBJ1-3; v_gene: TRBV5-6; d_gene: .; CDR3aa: CASLEDRSRNTIYF
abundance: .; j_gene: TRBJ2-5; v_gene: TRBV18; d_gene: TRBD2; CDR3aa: CASSRREGETQYF
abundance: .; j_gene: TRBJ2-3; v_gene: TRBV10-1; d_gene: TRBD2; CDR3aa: CASSGLAGDTQYF
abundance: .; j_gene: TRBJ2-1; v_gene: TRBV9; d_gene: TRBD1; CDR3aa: CASSKRPGQSVVSEQFF
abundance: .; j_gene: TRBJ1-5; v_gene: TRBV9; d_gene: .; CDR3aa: CASSVGAGNQPQHF
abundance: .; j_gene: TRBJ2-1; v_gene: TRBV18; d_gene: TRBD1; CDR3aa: CASSQNPGQRSNEQFF
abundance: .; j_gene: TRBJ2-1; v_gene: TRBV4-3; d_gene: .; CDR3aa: CASSQGSGEQFF
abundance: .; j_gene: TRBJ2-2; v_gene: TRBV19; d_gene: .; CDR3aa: CASSSQTVTGELFF
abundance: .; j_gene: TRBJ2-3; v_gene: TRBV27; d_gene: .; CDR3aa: CASSLQGVTQYF
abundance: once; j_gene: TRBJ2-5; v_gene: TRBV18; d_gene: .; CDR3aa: CASSGTAGETQYF
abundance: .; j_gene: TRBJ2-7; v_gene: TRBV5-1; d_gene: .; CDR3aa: CASSVDSPYEQYF
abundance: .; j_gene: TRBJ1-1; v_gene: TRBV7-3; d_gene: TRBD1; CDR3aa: CASSLTGADTEAFF
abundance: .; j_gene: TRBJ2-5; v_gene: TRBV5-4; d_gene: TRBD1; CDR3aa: CASSHTRGREETQYF